This T cell receptor beta chain was found in a study of identical twins. General observations from the study: There is a chance that invariant MAIT and iNKT cells partially muddied zero-insertion analyses.

From the 5' RACE reads, TCRdb called clonotypes with MiXCR, one entry per CDR3 protein. The sample has hundreds of thousands of distinct CDR3 sequences, around 6% seen once. Germline V lookup: CDR1 SQVTM, CDR2 ANQGSEA. The CDR3 spans 15 residues. Trimming took off 3 bases at V and 4 bases at J, with 18 bases between the two ends. With regard to this clonotype: Its antigen is not known.

Sequencing input: naive T cells sorted from blood. This TCR derives from a man aged 18 to 29 in good health. The chain carries TRBV29-1 and TRBJ1-2; D is possibly TRBD1 (5 bases). The CDR3 loop reads CSVDPPGQGPYGYTF. In nucleotides, the CDR3 is TGCAGCGTTGACCCGCCGGGGCAGGGACCCTATGGCTACACCTTC.